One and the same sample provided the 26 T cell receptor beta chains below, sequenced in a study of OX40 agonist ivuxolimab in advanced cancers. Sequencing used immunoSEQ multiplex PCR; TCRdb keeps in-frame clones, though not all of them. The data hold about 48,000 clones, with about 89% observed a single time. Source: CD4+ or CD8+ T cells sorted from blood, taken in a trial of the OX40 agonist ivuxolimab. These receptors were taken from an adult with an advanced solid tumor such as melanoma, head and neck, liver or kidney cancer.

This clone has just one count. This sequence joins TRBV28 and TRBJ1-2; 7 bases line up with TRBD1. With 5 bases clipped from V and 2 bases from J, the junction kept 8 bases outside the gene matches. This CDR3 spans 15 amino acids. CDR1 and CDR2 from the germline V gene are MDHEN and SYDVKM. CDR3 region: CASSPPRTGNYGYTF. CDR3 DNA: TGTGCCAGCAGTCCCCCTCGGACAGGAAACTATGGCTACACCTTC.

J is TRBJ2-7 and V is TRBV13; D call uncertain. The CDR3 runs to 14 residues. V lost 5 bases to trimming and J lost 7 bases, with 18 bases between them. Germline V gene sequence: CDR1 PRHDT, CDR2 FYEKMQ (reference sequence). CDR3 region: CASSPRARAGEQYF. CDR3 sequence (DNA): TGTGCCAGCAGCCCGCGTGCTAGGGCCGGAGAGCAGTACTTC.

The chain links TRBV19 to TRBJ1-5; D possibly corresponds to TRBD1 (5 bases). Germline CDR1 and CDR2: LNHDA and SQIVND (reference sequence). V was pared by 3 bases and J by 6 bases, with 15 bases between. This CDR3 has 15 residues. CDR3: CASSILPGKSQPQHF. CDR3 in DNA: TGTGCCAGTAGTATCTTGCCAGGGAAAAGTCAGCCCCAGCATTTT.

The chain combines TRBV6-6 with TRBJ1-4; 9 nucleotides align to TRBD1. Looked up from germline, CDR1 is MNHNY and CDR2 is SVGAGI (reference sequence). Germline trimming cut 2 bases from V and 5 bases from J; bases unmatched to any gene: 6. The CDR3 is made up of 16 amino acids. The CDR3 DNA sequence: TGTGCCAGCAGTTACACGACCGGGACAGGGAATGAAAAACTGTTTTTT. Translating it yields CASSYTTGTGNEKLFF.

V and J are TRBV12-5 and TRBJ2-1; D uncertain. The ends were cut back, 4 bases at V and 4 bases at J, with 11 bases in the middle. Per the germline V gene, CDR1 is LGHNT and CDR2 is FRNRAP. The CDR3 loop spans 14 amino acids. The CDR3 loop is CASGSTAEYNEQFF. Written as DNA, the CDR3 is TGTGCTAGTGGTTCTACGGCGGAATACAATGAGCAGTTCTTC.

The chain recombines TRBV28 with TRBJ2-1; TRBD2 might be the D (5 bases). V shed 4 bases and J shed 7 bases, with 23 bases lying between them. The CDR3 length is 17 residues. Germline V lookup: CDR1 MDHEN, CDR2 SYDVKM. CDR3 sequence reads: CASSSPPVGAALNEQFF. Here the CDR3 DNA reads TGTGCCAGCAGTTCGCCGCCGGTGGGAGCGGCCCTGAATGAGCAGTTCTTC.

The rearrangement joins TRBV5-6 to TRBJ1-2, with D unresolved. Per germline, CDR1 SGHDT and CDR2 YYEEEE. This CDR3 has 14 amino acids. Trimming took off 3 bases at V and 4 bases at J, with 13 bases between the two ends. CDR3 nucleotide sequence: TGTGCCAGCAGCTCCCCGGATCCCAGCTATGGCTACACCTTC. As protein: CASSSPDPSYGYTF.

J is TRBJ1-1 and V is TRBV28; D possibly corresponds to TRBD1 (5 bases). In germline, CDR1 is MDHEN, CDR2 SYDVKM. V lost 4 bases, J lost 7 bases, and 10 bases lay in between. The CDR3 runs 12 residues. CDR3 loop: CASSYRGGEAFF. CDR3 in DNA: TGTGCCAGCAGTTACCGGGGGGGTGAAGCTTTCTTT. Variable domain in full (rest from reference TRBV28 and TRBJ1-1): DVKVTQSSRYLVKRTGEKVFLECVQDMDHENMFWYRQDPGLGLRLIYFSYDVKMKEKGDIPEGYSVSREKKERFSLILESASTNQTSMYLCASSYRGGEAFFGQGTRLTVV.

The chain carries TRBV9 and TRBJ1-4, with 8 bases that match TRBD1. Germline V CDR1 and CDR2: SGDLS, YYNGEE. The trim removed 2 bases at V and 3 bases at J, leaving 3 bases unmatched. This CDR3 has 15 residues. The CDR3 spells CASSVEQGANEKLFF. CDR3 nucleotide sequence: TGTGCCAGCAGCGTCGAACAGGGGGCTAATGAAAAACTGTTTTTT. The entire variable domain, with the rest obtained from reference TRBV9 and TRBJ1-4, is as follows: DSGVTQTPKHLITATGQRVTLRCSPRSGDLSVYWYQQSLDQGLQFLIQYYNGEERAKGNILERFSAQQFPDLHSELNLSSLELGDSALYFCASSVEQGANEKLFFGSGTQLSVL.

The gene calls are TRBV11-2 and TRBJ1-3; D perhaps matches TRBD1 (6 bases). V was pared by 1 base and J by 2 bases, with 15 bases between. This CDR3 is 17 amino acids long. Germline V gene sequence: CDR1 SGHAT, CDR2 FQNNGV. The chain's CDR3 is CASSLAQQGLAGNTIYF. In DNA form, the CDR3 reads TGTGCCAGCAGCTTAGCTCAACAGGGCTTGGCTGGAAACACCATATATTTT.

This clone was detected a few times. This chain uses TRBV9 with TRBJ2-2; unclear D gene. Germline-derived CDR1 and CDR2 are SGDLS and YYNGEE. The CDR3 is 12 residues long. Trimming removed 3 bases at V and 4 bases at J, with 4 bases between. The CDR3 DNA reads TGTGCCAGCAGCGGGGGCACCGGGGAGCTGTTTTTT. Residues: CASSGGTGELFF.

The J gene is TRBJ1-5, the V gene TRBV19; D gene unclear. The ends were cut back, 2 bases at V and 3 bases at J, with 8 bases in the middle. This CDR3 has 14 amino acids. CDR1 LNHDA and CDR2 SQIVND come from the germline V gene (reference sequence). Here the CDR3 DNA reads TGTGCCAGTAGTATAAACTTACCCAATCAGCCCCAGCATTTT. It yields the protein CASSINLPNQPQHF.

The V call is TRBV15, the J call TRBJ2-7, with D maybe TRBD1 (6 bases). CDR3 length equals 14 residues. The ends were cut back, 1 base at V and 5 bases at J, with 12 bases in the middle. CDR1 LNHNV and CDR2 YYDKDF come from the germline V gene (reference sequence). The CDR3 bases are TGTGCCACCAGCAGAGGTAGACAGGTCCACGAGCAGTACTTC. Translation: CATSRGRQVHEQYF.

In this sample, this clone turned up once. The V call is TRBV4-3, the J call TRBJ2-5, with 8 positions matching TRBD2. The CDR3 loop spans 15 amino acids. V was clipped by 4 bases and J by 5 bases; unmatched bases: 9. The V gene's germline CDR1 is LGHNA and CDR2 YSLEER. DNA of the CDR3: TGCGCCAGCAGCCTCAGCCTGGCTAGCGGGGAGACCCAGTACTTC. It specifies CASSLSLASGETQYF.

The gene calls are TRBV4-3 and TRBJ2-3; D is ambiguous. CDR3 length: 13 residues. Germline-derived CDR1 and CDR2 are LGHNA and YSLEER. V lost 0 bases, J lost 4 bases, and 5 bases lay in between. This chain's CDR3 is CASSQDLADTQYF. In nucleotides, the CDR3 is TGCGCCAGCAGCCAAGATCTTGCAGATACGCAGTATTTT.

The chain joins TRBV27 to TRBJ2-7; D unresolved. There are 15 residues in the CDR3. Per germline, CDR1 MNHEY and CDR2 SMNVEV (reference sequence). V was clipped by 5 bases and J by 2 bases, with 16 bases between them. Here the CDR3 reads CASSPTAYITYEQYF. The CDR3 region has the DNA TGTGCCAGCAGTCCAACCGCCTACATAACCTACGAGCAGTACTTC.

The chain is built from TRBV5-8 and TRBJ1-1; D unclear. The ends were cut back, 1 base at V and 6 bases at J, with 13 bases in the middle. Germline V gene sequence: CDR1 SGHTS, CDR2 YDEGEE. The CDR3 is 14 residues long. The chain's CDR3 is CASSLWGSEAEAFF. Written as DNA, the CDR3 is TGTGCCAGCAGCTTGTGGGGATCTGAGGCTGAAGCTTTCTTT.

DNA of the CDR3: TGTGCCAGCAGTTTAAAGGTCCTAGCGGGGGCCTACGAGCAGTACTTC. Its protein product is CASSLKVLAGAYEQYF. The rearrangement links TRBV28 to TRBJ2-7, with TRBD2 identical over 10 bases. The length of the CDR3 is 16 residues. Trimming cost V 2 bases and J 2 bases; bases outside gene matches: 6. Germline loops: CDR1 MDHEN, CDR2 SYDVKM. Full variable domain (remainder filled in from reference TRBV28 and TRBJ2-7): DVKVTQSSRYLVKRTGEKVFLECVQDMDHENMFWYRQDPGLGLRLIYFSYDVKMKEKGDIPEGYSVSREKKERFSLILESASTNQTSMYLCASSLKVLAGAYEQYFGPGTRLTVT.

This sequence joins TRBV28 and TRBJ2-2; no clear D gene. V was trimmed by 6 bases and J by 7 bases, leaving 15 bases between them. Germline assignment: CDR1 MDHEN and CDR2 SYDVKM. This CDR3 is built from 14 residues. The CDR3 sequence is CASSSLSRRGELFF. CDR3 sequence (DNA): TGTGCCAGCAGCTCCCTGAGCAGGCGCGGGGAGCTGTTTTTT.

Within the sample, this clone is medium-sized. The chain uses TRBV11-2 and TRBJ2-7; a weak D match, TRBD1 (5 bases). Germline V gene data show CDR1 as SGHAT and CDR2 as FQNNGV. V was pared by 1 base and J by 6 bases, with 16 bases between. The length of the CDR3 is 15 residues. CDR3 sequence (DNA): TGTGCCAGCAGCTTAGCCGACCAGGGTTCCGGCGAGCAGTACTTC. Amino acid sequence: CASSLADQGSGEQYF.

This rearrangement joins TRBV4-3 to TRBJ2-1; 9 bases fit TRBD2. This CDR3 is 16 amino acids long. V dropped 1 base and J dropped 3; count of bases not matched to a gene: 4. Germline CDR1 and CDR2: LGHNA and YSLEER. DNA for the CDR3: TGCGCCAGCAGCCAAGCCCTAGCGGGGAACTACAATGAGCAGTTCTTC. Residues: CASSQALAGNYNEQFF.

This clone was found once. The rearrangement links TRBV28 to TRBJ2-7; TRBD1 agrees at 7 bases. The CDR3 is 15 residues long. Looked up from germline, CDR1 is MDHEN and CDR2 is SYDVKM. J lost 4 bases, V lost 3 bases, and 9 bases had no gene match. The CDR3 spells CASSFSRGTTYEQYF. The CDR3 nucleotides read TGTGCCAGCAGTTTCAGCAGGGGGACCACTTACGAGCAGTACTTC. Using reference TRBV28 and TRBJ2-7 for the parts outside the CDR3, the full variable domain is DVKVTQSSRYLVKRTGEKVFLECVQDMDHENMFWYRQDPGLGLRLIYFSYDVKMKEKGDIPEGYSVSREKKERFSLILESASTNQTSMYLCASSFSRGTTYEQYFGPGTRLTVT.

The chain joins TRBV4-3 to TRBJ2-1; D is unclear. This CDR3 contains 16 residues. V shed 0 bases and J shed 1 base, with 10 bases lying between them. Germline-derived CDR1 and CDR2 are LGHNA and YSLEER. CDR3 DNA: TGCGCCAGCAGCCAAGATCGCCTAGTATCCTACAATGAGCAGTTCTTC. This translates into CASSQDRLVSYNEQFF.

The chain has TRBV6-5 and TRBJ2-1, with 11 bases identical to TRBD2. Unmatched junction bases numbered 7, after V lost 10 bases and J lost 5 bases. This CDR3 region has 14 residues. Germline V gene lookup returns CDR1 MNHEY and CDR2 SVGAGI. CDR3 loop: CATAILAGDNEQFF. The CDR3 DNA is TGTGCCACCGCGATACTAGCGGGAGACAATGAGCAGTTCTTC.

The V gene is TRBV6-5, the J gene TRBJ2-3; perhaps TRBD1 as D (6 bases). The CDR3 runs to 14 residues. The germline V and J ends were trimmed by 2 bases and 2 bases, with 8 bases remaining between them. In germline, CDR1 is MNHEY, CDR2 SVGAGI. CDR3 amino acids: CASSYGGHTDTQYF. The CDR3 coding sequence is TGTGCCAGCAGTTACGGGGGACACACAGATACGCAGTATTTT.

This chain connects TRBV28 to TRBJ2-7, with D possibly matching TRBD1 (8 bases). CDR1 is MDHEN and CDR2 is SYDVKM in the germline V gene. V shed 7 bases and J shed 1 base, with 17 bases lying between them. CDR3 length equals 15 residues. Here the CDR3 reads CASTHRGGWSYEQYF. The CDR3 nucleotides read TGTGCCAGCACCCACAGGGGGGGATGGTCCTACGAGCAGTACTTC. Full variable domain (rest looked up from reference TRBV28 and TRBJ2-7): DVKVTQSSRYLVKRTGEKVFLECVQDMDHENMFWYRQDPGLGLRLIYFSYDVKMKEKGDIPEGYSVSREKKERFSLILESASTNQTSMYLCASTHRGGWSYEQYFGPGTRLTVT.